This T cell receptor (beta chain) stems from a study of CD8 T cells in Susac syndrome. Germline V CDR1 and CDR2: SGHNT, YYREEE (reference sequence). The CDR3 totals 12 residues. V was cut by 5 bases and J by 1 base, with 3 bases left in between. The RNA, roughly 0.5 to 1 ug, was put through reverse transcription using random hexamers. TCRdb independently ran MiXCR on the immunoSEQ multiplex PCR reads; one entry per CDR3 protein. The top ten clones hold 0.24% of a sample with approximately 120,000 distinct CDR3 sequences, under 95% of them seen once. Sequencing was performed on CD8+ T cells from PBMCs. The rearrangement joins TRBV5-4 to TRBJ2-2; D not certain. The clonotype comes from a human donor with multiple sclerosis. The CDR3 DNA reads as TGTGCCAGCAGGGGGAACACCGGGGAGCTGTTTTTT. It is translated as CASRGNTGELFF.